This section outlines one TCR beta chain sequence together with its context. This specimen comes from a study of T cell responses to AZD1222 COVID-19 vaccine. The CDR3 contains 13 residues. Germline assignment: CDR1 LGHNA and CDR2 YSLEER. V lost 6 bases and J 6 bases, leaving 13 bases between the germline ends. Clones were sequenced by immunoSEQ multiplex PCR, and TCRdb holds only the in-frame ones, with some missing. The sample consists of about 110,000 clones, 90% of them appearing once. J is TRBJ2-3 and V is TRBV4-3, with D tentatively TRBD1 (7 bases). The receptor was isolated from an adult who received the AZD1222 COVID-19 vaccine. The source was peripheral blood, collected 28 days after the second AZD1222 dose. The CDR3 nucleotides read TGCGCCAGCAGGGGGTCAGGGGGGGATACGCAGTATTTT. Translation: CASRGSGGDTQYF.